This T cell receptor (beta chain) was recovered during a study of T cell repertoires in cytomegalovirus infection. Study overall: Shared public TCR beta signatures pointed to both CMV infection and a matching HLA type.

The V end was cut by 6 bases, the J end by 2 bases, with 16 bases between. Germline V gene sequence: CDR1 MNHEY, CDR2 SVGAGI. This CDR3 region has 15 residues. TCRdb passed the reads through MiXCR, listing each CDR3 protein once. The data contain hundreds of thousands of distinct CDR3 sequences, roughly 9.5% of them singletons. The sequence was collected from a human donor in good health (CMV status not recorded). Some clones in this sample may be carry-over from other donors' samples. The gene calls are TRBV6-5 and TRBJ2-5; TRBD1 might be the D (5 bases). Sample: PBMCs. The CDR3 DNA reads TGTGCCAGCAGAAAAGGGGATCACACTCAAGAGACCCAGTACTTC. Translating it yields CASRKGDHTQETQYF.